This T cell receptor (beta chain) is from a study of cytomegalovirus exposure and HLA in healthy donors. Germline values: CDR1 SGHKS, CDR2 YYEKEE (reference sequence). The length of the CDR3 is 14 residues. Between the trimmed V and J ends, which lost 4 bases and 0 bases, there was a span of 10 bases. The repertoire was sequenced with immunoSEQ multiplex PCR; TCRdb's copy has only in-frame clones and lacks some. The data show 60,000 to 75,000 clones, with 90% to 97% seen just once and approximately 0.9% held by the top ten. The rearrangement links TRBV5-5 to TRBJ2-5; TRBD1 might be the D (6 bases). This TCR came from a man between 18 and 35 years old in good health and CMV-seronegative. Sequenced input: PBMCs. CDR3 residues: CASSVTGNQETQYF. The CDR3, as DNA: TGTGCCAGCAGCGTCACAGGGAACCAAGAGACCCAGTACTTC.